Following are 30 T cell receptor beta chains from one sample sequenced in a study of blood T cell repertoires in COVID-19 (dated by TCRdb to about 2020). Library method: the immunoSEQ multiplex PCR assay. The table was pulled from immuneACCESS by TCRdb, which kept in-frame rearrangements only. Such tables lose some clones; where checked, under half of the loss comes from unresolved V genes, and the rest has no known cause. Across this sample there are around 300,000 clones, with around 90% seen only once. Clones ranked in the top ten supply under 1.1% of the sample. Sequenced sample: peripheral blood. Receptor source: a middle-aged woman with COVID-19, enrolled during active disease.

V gene TRBV30 combines with J gene TRBJ2-2; TRBD2 matches at 10 bases. Germline values: CDR1 GTSNPN, CDR2 SVGIG (reference sequence). The CDR3 has 15 amino acids. V lost 1 base to trimming and J lost 4 bases; unmatched junction nucleotides: 3. In DNA form, the CDR3 reads TGTGCCTGGAGTGCCCTAGCGGGAGCCACCGGGGAGCTGTTTTTT. Its protein product is CAWSALAGATGELFF.

The V call is TRBV18, the J call TRBJ1-3; D remains unclear. The CDR3 is 13 residues long. V shed 2 bases and J shed 2 bases, with 4 bases lying between them. In germline, CDR1 is KGHSH, CDR2 LQKENI. CDR3 DNA sequence: TGTGCCAGCTCACCAGTCACTGGAAACACCATATATTTT. As protein: CASSPVTGNTIYF.

J is TRBJ2-5 and V is TRBV21-1; whether TRBD1, the table's D call, matches the DNA was not checked. TRBV21-1 is reported as a pseudogene. The CDR3 is 14 amino acids. The CDR3 DNA is TGTGCCAGCAGCAAGAGGACAGGGAGGGAGACCCAGTACTTC. It codes for CASSKRTGRETQYF.

V and J are TRBV5-1 and TRBJ1-1; D gene uncertain. The germline V gene has CDR1 SGHRS and CDR2 YFSETQ. The CDR3 covers 11 residues. V was shortened by 7 bases and J by 3 bases, with 7 bases between the two germline ends. The CDR3 DNA sequence: TGCGCCAGCTCCCGAGACACTGAAGCTTTCTTT. It is translated as CASSRDTEAFF. Full variable domain (missing parts from reference TRBV5-1 and TRBJ1-1): KAGVTQTPRYLIKTRGQQVTLSCSPISGHRSVSWYQQTPGQGLQFLFEYFSETQRNKGNFPGRFSGRQFSNSRSEMNVSTLELGDSALYLCASSRDTEAFFGQGTRLTVV.

The chain uses TRBV24-1 and TRBJ2-3; the match to TRBD1 covers 7 bases. V was pared by 1 base and J by 5 bases, with 2 bases of the junction left unmatched. CDR1 and CDR2 from the germline V gene are KGHDR and SFDVKD. The CDR3 has 14 residues. CDR3 residues: CATSDLHRGDTQYF. The CDR3 DNA follows: TGTGCCACCAGTGATTTACACAGGGGAGATACGCAGTATTTT.

CDR3 nucleotide sequence: TGTGCCAGCAGTTGGGGACAGGGCGACGAGCAGTACTTC. Its translation: CASSWGQGDEQYF. The chain joins TRBV28 to TRBJ2-7; 9 bases line up with TRBD1. The V and J ends lost 4 bases and 5 bases, in that order; junction bases with no gene match: 3. Germline values: CDR1 MDHEN, CDR2 SYDVKM. This CDR3 is 13 amino acids long.

The gene calls are TRBV6-5 and TRBJ2-1, with 11 bases lining up with TRBD2. There are 15 residues in the CDR3. The germline V gene has CDR1 MNHEY and CDR2 SVGAGI. The V gene end was trimmed by 7 bases and the J gene end by 4 bases; junction bases not matched to a gene: 6. For the CDR3, the DNA is TGTGCCAGCAAAGGACTAGCGGGTGAATACAATGAGCAGTTCTTC. This gives the protein CASKGLAGEYNEQFF.

The chain employs TRBV4-1 and TRBJ1-6; 7 bases line up with TRBD1. The V and J ends lost 3 bases and 12 bases, in that order; junction bases with no gene match: 11. CDR1 is MGHRA and CDR2 is YSYEKL in the germline V gene. This CDR3 has 15 amino acids. This chain's CDR3 is CASSQDDRAWGPLHF. CDR3 DNA sequence: TGCGCCAGCAGCCAGGATGACAGGGCCTGGGGACCCCTCCACTTT.

Concerning this clone itself: One end of the junction does not line up with germline, which may come from a read error. The chain recombines TRBV4-1 with TRBJ2-7, with D perhaps TRBD2 (6 bases). Germline CDR1 and CDR2: MGHRA and YSYEKL. The CDR3 runs 18 residues. The CDR3 DNA reads as TGCGCCAGCAGCCAAGATAGTCGGACTTGGGGGGAATCCTTCGAGCAGTACTTC. Its protein is CASSQDSRTWGESFEQYF.

The V call is TRBV6-5, the J call TRBJ1-3, with D tentatively TRBD1 (6 bases). V was trimmed by 8 bases and J by 0 bases, leaving 8 bases between them. This CDR3 is 13 amino acids long. Germline assignment: CDR1 MNHEY and CDR2 SVGAGI. CDR3 loop: CASDRYSGNTIYF. CDR3 sequence (DNA): TGTGCCAGCGACAGGTACTCTGGAAACACCATATATTTT.

This chain connects TRBV6-4 to TRBJ2-2; no firm D call. The CDR3 extends over 14 amino acids. V lost 5 bases and J 6 bases, leaving 13 bases between the germline ends. Germline values: CDR1 MRHNA, CDR2 SNTAGT. CDR3 residues: CASSPLVGAGELFF. The CDR3 bases are TGTGCCAGCAGTCCCTTAGTAGGAGCCGGGGAGCTGTTTTTT.

This clone is a singleton in its sample. This chain connects TRBV7-9 to TRBJ1-1; TRBD1 matches 8 bases. The CDR3 loop spans 16 amino acids. CDR1 and CDR2 from the germline V gene are SEHNR and FQNEAQ (reference sequence). Trimming took 2 bases from V and 4 from J; bases not matched to a gene: 9. Here the CDR3 DNA reads TGTGCCAGCAGCTTACCGCAGGGGGCGCGCGGCACTGAAGCTTTCTTT. The encoded protein is CASSLPQGARGTEAFF.

The J gene is TRBJ2-7, the V gene TRBV5-4; TRBD1 matches 8 bases. The CDR3 covers 13 residues. Trimming removed 4 bases from V and 0 bases from J; junction bases left unmatched: 0. CDR1 is SGHNT, CDR2 YYREEE, per germline (reference sequence). The CDR3 coding sequence is TGTGCCAGCAGCGGGACAGGCTCCTACGAGCAGTACTTC. It translates to CASSGTGSYEQYF.

The CDR3 sequence: CASSGAGEQFF. CDR3 bases: TGTGCCAGCAGTGGGGCGGGTGAGCAGTTCTTC. The V and J genes are TRBV6-4 and TRBJ2-1; maybe TRBD2 (5 bases). Germline V lookup: CDR1 MRHNA, CDR2 SNTAGT. The CDR3 covers 11 residues. Trimming removed 4 bases from V and 9 bases from J, with 7 bases in between.

This clone appeared once. In DNA, the CDR3 is TGTGCCAGCAGCTTCACGGGACTAGCGGGCAATGAGCAGTTCTTC. It codes for CASSFTGLAGNEQFF. The chain joins TRBV5-4 to TRBJ2-1; 12 positions match TRBD2. Trimming at V came to 2 bases and at J to 6 bases, leaving 3 bases not matched to a gene. The CDR3 has 15 amino acids. The germline CDR1 and CDR2 sequences are SGHNT and YYREEE (reference sequence).

This chain connects TRBV4-2 to TRBJ1-1; the D gene is possibly TRBD1 (5 bases). Trimming took off 0 bases at V and 1 base at J, with 9 bases between the two ends. The CDR3 covers 15 residues. Germline CDR1 is LGHNA and CDR2 is YNFKEQ. The CDR3 nucleotides are TGTGCCAGCAGCCAAGAATGGGGGGGGAACACTGAAGCTTTCTTT. Translation gives CASSQEWGGNTEAFF.

The V gene is TRBV5-1, the J gene TRBJ2-5, with TRBD1 identical over 7 bases. The CDR3 length is 14 residues. Trimming removed 4 bases from V and 5 bases from J; junction bases left unmatched: 8. CDR1 and CDR2 (germline): SGHRS, YFSETQ. This CDR3 is CASSAQGSGETQYF. CDR3 coding DNA: TGCGCCAGCAGCGCACAGGGGTCGGGGGAGACCCAGTACTTC.

This chain connects TRBV6-2 or TRBV6-3 to TRBJ1-1; 8 positions agree with TRBD1. The CDR3 is 17 residues long. The germline CDR1 and CDR2 sequences are MNHEY and SVGEGT. J lost 0 bases, V lost 5 bases, and 11 bases had no gene match. The CDR3 is CASSPTGGLGVNTEAFF. CDR3 nucleotide sequence: TGTGCCAGCAGTCCCACAGGGGGGCTGGGGGTGAACACTGAAGCTTTCTTT.

Turning to this clone: This specimen includes other DNA sequences encoding the same CDR3. This chain uses TRBV28 with TRBJ1-5, with D hard to call. The CDR3 runs 12 residues. Per germline, CDR1 MDHEN and CDR2 SYDVKM. Trimming pared 6 bases from V and 2 bases from J, leaving 5 bases between. Written as DNA, the CDR3 is TGTGCCAGCAGCTCCGGCAATCAGCCCCAGCATTTT. Amino acid sequence: CASSSGNQPQHF.

As for this clone: One end of the junction varies from germline; a read error may be responsible. The chain couples TRBV7-7 to TRBJ1-3; D might be TRBD1 (5 bases). CDR3 length equals 15 residues. The germline CDR1 and CDR2 sequences are SSHAT and FNYEAQ (reference sequence). CDR3 residues: CASSFQGSSGNTIYF. CDR3 nucleotides: TGTGCTAGCAGCTTCCAGGGATCCTCTGGAAACACCATATATTTT.

This chain connects TRBV27 to TRBJ1-4, with D hard to call. The CDR3 totals 15 residues. Germline CDR1 is MNHEY and CDR2 is SMNVEV (reference sequence). Trimming took 0 bases from V and 6 from J, leaving 11 bases between them. In DNA form, the CDR3 reads TGTGCCAGCAGTTTATCCCTCGGGAGCCATGAAAAACTGTTTTTT. Translation gives CASSLSLGSHEKLFF. Drawing the rest from reference TRBV27 and TRBJ1-4, the complete variable domain is EAQVTQNPRYLITVTGKKLTVTCSQNMNHEYMSWYRQDPGLGLRQIYYSMNVEVTDKGDVPEGYKVSRKEKRNFPLILESPSPNQTSLYFCASSLSLGSHEKLFFGSGTQLSVL.

V usage is TRBV18 and J usage is TRBJ1-6; no reliable D call. Trimming shortened V by 0 bases and J by 7 bases, and 16 bases separated the two germline ends. CDR1 KGHSH and CDR2 LQKENI come from the germline V gene. The CDR3 has 17 residues. Here the CDR3 reads CASSPPSSRTKNSPLHF. In DNA form, the CDR3 reads TGTGCCAGCTCACCACCGAGCTCTAGGACTAAAAATTCACCCCTCCACTTT.

The chain couples TRBV6-1 to TRBJ1-5; possible D gene TRBD1, 6 bases. CDR1 MNHNS and CDR2 SASEGT come from the germline V gene. V lost 2 bases and J 5 bases, leaving 10 bases between the germline ends. The CDR3 sequence is 14 residues long. CDR3 nucleotides: TGTGCCAGCAGTGAAATCAGGGGACATCAGCCCCAGCATTTT. Its translation: CASSEIRGHQPQHF.

The gene calls are TRBV24-1 and TRBJ1-4; 9 bases are shared with TRBD1. V gave up 6 bases and J gave up 4 bases; unmatched junction bases: 2. CDR1 is KGHDR, CDR2 SFDVKD, per germline. This CDR3 has 14 amino acids. CDR3 bases: TGTGCCACCAGTCACAGGGGGCTTAATGAAAAACTGTTTTTT. Translated: CATSHRGLNEKLFF.

In its sample, this clone was seen once. V gene TRBV27 combines with J gene TRBJ1-4; 7 nucleotides align to TRBD1. Germline-derived CDR1 and CDR2 are MNHEY and SMNVEV (reference sequence). J was trimmed by 5 bases and V by 5 bases; bases with no gene match: 14. CDR3 length equals 17 residues. CDR3 amino acids: CASSPRSRPGQNEKLFF. CDR3 bases: TGTGCCAGCAGTCCCAGATCCCGACCGGGACAGAATGAAAAACTGTTTTTT.

This chain joins TRBV24-1 and TRBJ1-5, with 7 bases fitting TRBD1. The V segment lost 4 bases and the J segment 2 bases; nucleotides outside the gene matches: 7. Germline CDR1 reads KGHDR; CDR2 reads SFDVKD. This CDR3 has 16 residues. The CDR3 DNA sequence: TGTGCCACCAGTGACACCGGGACAGATCGCAATCAGCCCCAGCATTTT. The encoded protein is CATSDTGTDRNQPQHF.

The chain's CDR3 is CASSPGQGGEQYF. DNA of the CDR3: TGTGCCAGCAGTCCGGGACAGGGAGGCGAGCAGTACTTC. The chain has TRBV6-5 and TRBJ2-7, with 9 bases identical to TRBD1. The CDR3 has 13 residues. V was pared by 5 bases and J by 6 bases, with 5 bases of the junction left unmatched. Per germline, CDR1 MNHEY and CDR2 SVGAGI.

V is TRBV6-6 and J is TRBJ1-1, with D possibly matching TRBD1 (6 bases). Germline CDR1 and CDR2: MNHNY and SVGAGI (reference sequence). The CDR3 loop spans 11 amino acids. Trimming took off 7 bases at V and 10 bases at J, with 13 bases between the two ends. CDR3 DNA: TGTGCCAGCACCCCGGGACAAGGAGCTTTCTTT. It is translated as CASTPGQGAFF.

The chain uses TRBV6-2 or TRBV6-3 and TRBJ2-7, with TRBD1 identical over 10 bases. The V gene's germline CDR1 is MNHEY and CDR2 SVGEGT. V lost 4 bases, J lost 2 bases, and 5 bases stayed unmatched. This CDR3 comprises 15 residues. This CDR3 reads CASSFGTGVPYEQYF. Here the CDR3 DNA reads TGTGCCAGCAGTTTCGGGACAGGGGTCCCCTACGAGCAGTACTTC.

This clone has only one observation. The rearrangement joins TRBV28 to TRBJ2-7; 8 nucleotides line up with TRBD2. This CDR3 has 15 amino acids. CDR1 MDHEN and CDR2 SYDVKM come from the germline V gene. V shed 5 bases, J shed 2 bases, and the junction held 8 bases outside the gene matches. In nucleotides, the CDR3 is TGTGCCAGCAGTCCAATGACTAGCGCCCCCTACGAGCAGTACTTC. This translates into CASSPMTSAPYEQYF.